One TCR beta chain is described in this entry. Profiling relied on immunoSEQ multiplex PCR, and the TCRdb table lists in-frame clones only, not all of them. This repertoire shows about 400,000 clones, about 85% found once; its top ten account for almost 2%. The data were obtained in a study of blood T cell repertoires in COVID-19. The ends were cut back, 1 base at V and 0 bases at J, with 16 bases in the middle. CDR3 length equals 18 residues. Per the germline V gene, CDR1 is SEHNR and CDR2 is FQNEAQ (reference sequence). V and J are TRBV7-9 and TRBJ2-1, with D uncertain. Sequencing was done on a sample of PBMCs or T cells enriched from blood (not recorded which). The origin of this receptor is a woman between 18 and 29 years old with acute COVID-19. The CDR3 DNA reads TGTGCCAGCAGCTTAGTGAGCAACCCCCTTAGCTCCTACAATGAGCAGTTCTTC. Its translation: CASSLVSNPLSSYNEQFF.